This T cell receptor beta chain was profiled in a study of T cell clones after liver transplantation. Overall study findings and caveats: Compared with third party-reactive sequences, donor-reactive ones declined more, independent of withdrawal success. Post-transplant, graft-donor-reactive CD4 TCRbeta sequences in blood dropped significantly in most of the 8 subjects. In two subjects, few donor cells limited the measurable donor-reactive repertoire.

TCRdb's table, derived via immunoSEQ multiplex PCR, lists solely in-frame clones and lacks some. The sample records roughly 80,000 clones, approximately 87% being singletons. Notes on this clone: Its specificity is not known.

This CDR3 has 18 residues. Trimming removed 1 base from V and 6 bases from J, with 22 bases in between. Germline V gives CDR1 SGHVS, CDR2 FNYEAQ. The chain recombines TRBV7-6 with TRBJ1-3, with D tentatively TRBD1 (6 bases). The sample in question was CD4+ T cells from blood, obtained at the 22-month timepoint. This clonotype was sampled from a human patient who received a liver transplant. Some T cells may arise from the graft donor. In nucleotides, the CDR3 is TGTGCCAGCAGCTTAGATGCTGTTGCCCCAGGGGCGGAAAACACCATATATTTT. The encoded protein is CASSLDAVAPGAENTIYF.